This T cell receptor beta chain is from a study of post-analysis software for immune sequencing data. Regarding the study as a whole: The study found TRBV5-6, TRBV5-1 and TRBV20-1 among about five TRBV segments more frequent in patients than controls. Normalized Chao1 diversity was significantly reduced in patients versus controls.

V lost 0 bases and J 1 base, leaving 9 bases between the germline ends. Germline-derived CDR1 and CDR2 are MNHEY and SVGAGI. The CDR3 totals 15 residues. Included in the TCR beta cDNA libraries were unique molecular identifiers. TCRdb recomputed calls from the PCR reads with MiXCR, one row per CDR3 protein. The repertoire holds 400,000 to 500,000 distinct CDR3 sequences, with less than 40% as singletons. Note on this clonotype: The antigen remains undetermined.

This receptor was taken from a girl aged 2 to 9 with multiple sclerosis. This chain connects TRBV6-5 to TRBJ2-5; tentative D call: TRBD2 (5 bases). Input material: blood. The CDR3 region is CASSYSGASQETQYF. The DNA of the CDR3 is TGTGCCAGCAGTTACTCGGGAGCTTCCCAAGAGACCCAGTACTTC.